This TCR beta chain came from a study of T cells after yellow fever vaccination. Study background: Fractions containing few cells were prepared with SMART-Seq v4 Ultra Low Input.

There are a few counts of this clonotype. Universal primer sites and UMIs were introduced during 5'RACE template-switching synthesis of TCR cDNA. Each CDR3 protein gets one entry after TCRdb re-called the 5' RACE reads with MiXCR. The sample lists fewer than 350,000 distinct CDR3 sequences, around 4.5% occurring once. With 3 bases removed from V and 5 bases from J, the gap between germline ends came to 17 bases. The CDR3 totals 16 residues. Looked up from germline, CDR1 is SGHTA and CDR2 is FQGNSA. This chain connects TRBV7-2 to TRBJ2-1, with D maybe TRBD2 (5 bases). The source material was PBMCs, sampled 15 days after the yellow fever booster vaccination. The TCR sequence derives from a man between 18 and 29 years old who received the YFV17D yellow fever vaccine. CDR3 protein: CASSFSPRVSDNEQFF. DNA of the CDR3: TGTGCCAGCAGCTTCTCTCCGCGGGTGTCAGACAATGAGCAGTTCTTC.